Listed here are 28 T cell receptor beta chains from one sample, sequenced in a study of blood T cell repertoires in COVID-19. Assay: immunoSEQ multiplex PCR; the TCRdb copy retains only in-frame clones and omits some. This table holds just under 300,000 clones, around 86% found once. The specimen was peripheral blood. These TCRs come from a man in his 70s with acute or convalescent COVID-19.

The chain employs TRBV11-3 and TRBJ1-3; TRBD1 matches at 10 bases. V dropped 6 bases and J dropped 2; count of bases not matched to a gene: 10. The CDR3 has 17 residues. Germline V CDR1 and CDR2: SGHNT, YENEEA. CDR3 sequence: CASRKGDRGTTGNTIYF. The DNA for the CDR3 is TGTGCCAGCAGAAAAGGGGACAGGGGAACGACTGGAAACACCATATATTTT.

The chain links TRBV7-7 to TRBJ2-1, with D tentatively TRBD2 (6 bases). CDR1 and CDR2 (germline): SSHAT, FNYEAQ (reference sequence). V lost 3 bases and J 2 bases, leaving 8 bases between the germline ends. This CDR3 comprises 14 residues. Here the CDR3 reads CASSLDYTYNEQFF. DNA of the CDR3: TGTGCCAGCAGCTTGGACTATACCTACAATGAGCAGTTCTTC.

This chain uses TRBV3-1 (or the pseudogene TRBV3-2) with TRBJ2-1; D is unclear. The CDR3 is 12 amino acids. CDR1 LGHDT and CDR2 YNNKEL come from the germline V gene (reference sequence). Trimming pared 0 bases from V and 12 bases from J, leaving 9 bases between. The CDR3 region is CASSQDLLVQFF. As DNA, the CDR3 is TGTGCCAGCAGCCAAGATTTACTGGTGCAGTTCTTC.

V gene TRBV4-2 combines with J gene TRBJ2-6; TRBD2 might be the D (5 bases). V was pared by 3 bases and J by 4 bases, with 16 bases between. The CDR3 consists of 17 residues. Looked up from germline, CDR1 is LGHNA and CDR2 is YNFKEQ. CDR3 coding DNA: TGTGCCAGCAGCCATTTGGGCCGAGGGTCAGGGGCCAACGTCCTGACTTTC. It yields the protein CASSHLGRGSGANVLTF.

This clone was detected only once. This sequence joins TRBV28 and TRBJ2-2, with 9 bases that match TRBD1. CDR1 is MDHEN, CDR2 SYDVKM, per germline. The CDR3 has 14 amino acids. The ends lost 3 bases at V and 4 bases at J; junction bases unmatched: 0. The CDR3 sequence is CASSLTGGTGELFF. The CDR3 bases are TGTGCCAGCAGTTTGACAGGGGGCACCGGGGAGCTGTTTTTT.

The chain joins TRBV7-2 to TRBJ2-4; TRBD2 is a possible D gene (6 bases). Germline CDR1 is SGHTA and CDR2 is FQGNSA. The CDR3 length is 15 residues. Trimming shortened V by 1 base and J by 0 bases, and 7 bases separated the two germline ends. This chain's CDR3 is CASSLGGVAKNIQYF. In nucleotides, the CDR3 is TGTGCCAGCAGCTTAGGGGGGGTAGCCAAAAACATTCAGTACTTC.

The chain uses TRBV30 and TRBJ2-1; perhaps TRBD1 as D (6 bases). The CDR3 sequence is 15 residues long. The V gene lost 0 bases and the J gene lost 12 bases, with 21 bases spanning the gap. The germline gives CDR1 GTSNPN, CDR2 SVGIG (reference sequence). CDR3 protein: CAWSVLLLLQQGQFF. The CDR3 nucleotides are TGTGCCTGGAGTGTACTTCTCTTATTGCAACAGGGGCAGTTCTTC. Filled out from reference TRBV30 and TRBJ2-1, the complete variable domain reads SQTIHQWPATLVQPVGSPLSLECTVEGTSNPNLYWYRQAAGRGLQLLFYSVGIGQISSEVPQNLSASRPQDRQFILSSKKLLLSDSGFYLCAWSVLLLLQQGQFFGPGTRLTVL.

The genes are TRBV29-1 and TRBJ1-4; 7 bases are a match to TRBD1. The CDR3 covers 13 residues. Germline V gene data show CDR1 as SQVTM and CDR2 as ANQGSEA. V lost 6 bases, J lost 7 bases, and 8 bases stayed unmatched. The CDR3 loop is CSVSQGRVEKLFF. The DNA of the CDR3 is TGCAGCGTGTCACAGGGGCGGGTTGAAAAACTGTTTTTT.

V gene TRBV18 combines with J gene TRBJ2-1, with 9 bases matching TRBD2. CDR1 is KGHSH and CDR2 is LQKENI in the germline V gene. This CDR3 is built from 16 residues. The J segment lost 5 bases and the V segment lost 2 bases, leaving 7 bases of the junction unmatched. DNA for the CDR3: TGTGCCAGCTCACCAGCAGGGACTAGCAGGGACAATGAGCAGTTCTTC. It specifies CASSPAGTSRDNEQFF. Together with reference TRBV18 and TRBJ2-1, the CDR3 gives the full variable domain: NAGVMQNPRHLVRRRGQEARLRCSPMKGHSHVYWYRQLPEEGLKFMVYLQKENIIDESGMPKERFSAEFPKEGPSILRIQQVVRGDSAAYFCASSPAGTSRDNEQFFGPGTRLTVL.

The V gene is TRBV29-1, the J gene TRBJ1-1; D is possibly TRBD1 (6 bases). This CDR3 contains 14 residues. V was clipped by 7 bases and J by 1 base, with 16 bases between them. Germline-derived CDR1 and CDR2 are SQVTM and ANQGSEA. In DNA form, the CDR3 reads TGCAGCGGGATGGCCGGGGGGCCGAACACTGAAGCTTTCTTT. Its protein is CSGMAGGPNTEAFF.

The chain is built from TRBV27 and TRBJ2-3; 13 bases fit TRBD2. Trimming removed 5 bases from V and 3 bases from J; junction bases left unmatched: 11. There are 18 residues in the CDR3. Germline V CDR1 and CDR2: MNHEY, SMNVEV (reference sequence). The CDR3 DNA sequence: TGTGCCAGCAGTCCTACTCCCGGGACTAGCGGGAAAACAGATACGCAGTATTTT. Translation: CASSPTPGTSGKTDTQYF.

This chain connects TRBV28 to TRBJ2-2; 11 positions match TRBD2. The CDR3 is 20 amino acids. After removal of 6 bases from V and 6 bases from J, the junction contained 21 bases not matched to a gene. The germline gives CDR1 MDHEN, CDR2 SYDVKM. As DNA, the CDR3 is TGTGCCAGCAGCCATGGGGGACAGGGAATTAGCGGGAGGGCAGCCGGGGAGCTGTTTTTT. Protein sequence: CASSHGGQGISGRAAGELFF.

The chain joins TRBV3-1 (or the pseudogene TRBV3-2) to TRBJ1-1; D remains ambiguous. V gave up 2 bases and J gave up 2 bases, with 6 bases separating them. This CDR3 spans 13 amino acids. Germline V lookup: CDR1 LGHDT, CDR2 YNNKEL (reference sequence). The CDR3 region is CASSQIPNTEAFF. CDR3 DNA sequence: TGTGCCAGCAGCCAAATCCCTAACACTGAAGCTTTCTTT.

The V gene is TRBV4-3, the J gene TRBJ1-5; the D gene is possibly TRBD1 (6 bases). V was pared by 5 bases and J by 4 bases, with 15 bases between. There are 15 residues in the CDR3. The germline gives CDR1 LGHNA, CDR2 YSLEER. CDR3 coding DNA: TGCGCCAGCAGCTCAGGGGTTGGCGTGAATCAGCCCCAGCATTTT. This codes for CASSSGVGVNQPQHF.

The chain links TRBV20-1 to TRBJ2-7, with TRBD2 as a possible D gene (6 bases). Germline-derived CDR1 and CDR2 are DFQATT and SNEGSKA (reference sequence). Trimming stripped 3 bases from V and 2 bases from J, with 14 bases between. The CDR3 is made up of 14 amino acids. In nucleotides, the CDR3 is TGCAGTGCTAGTAGGGACTGGGAGACCTACGAGCAGTACTTC. Translated: CSASRDWETYEQYF.

The CDR3 reads CASSLPYSSYNEQFF. The DNA of the CDR3 is TGTGCCAGCAGCTTGCCATACTCCTCCTACAATGAGCAGTTCTTC. V usage is TRBV5-4 and J usage is TRBJ2-1; D is uncertain. The CDR3 totals 15 residues. Germline V gives CDR1 SGHNT, CDR2 YYREEE (reference sequence). V dropped 1 base and J dropped 0 bases, with 8 bases sitting between them.

CDR3 DNA: TGTGCCAGCAGCTTAGACGGAGGATACGAGCAGTACTTC. Residues: CASSLDGGYEQYF. The chain carries TRBV7-3 and TRBJ2-7, with a possible D match to TRBD2 (5 bases). Germline loops: CDR1 SGHTA, CDR2 FQGTGA. Trimming cost V 2 bases and J 4 bases, with 9 bases left between them. CDR3 length equals 13 residues.

This chain connects TRBV28 to TRBJ1-3; 8 bases agree with TRBD1. This CDR3 is built from 15 residues. J lost 7 bases, V lost 3 bases, and 8 bases had no gene match. Looked up from germline, CDR1 is MDHEN and CDR2 is SYDVKM. The CDR3 DNA is TGTGCCAGCAGTTTTAACAGGGGGATGGTGAACACCATATATTTT. Its translation: CASSFNRGMVNTIYF.

The rearrangement uses TRBV5-1 and TRBJ2-5, with D maybe TRBD2 (5 bases). V lost 5 bases and J lost 4, with 12 bases in between. Germline lookup yields CDR1 SGHRS and CDR2 YFSETQ. The CDR3 is made up of 13 amino acids. The CDR3 region has the DNA TGCGCCAGCAGTCCGGGATTCTCAGAGACCCAGTACTTC. It codes for CASSPGFSETQYF.

The chain joins TRBV11-2 to TRBJ2-7, with D perhaps TRBD2 (7 bases). The CDR3 runs to 13 residues. CDR1 is SGHAT, CDR2 FQNNGV, per germline. Trimming removed 3 bases from V and 7 bases from J, with 13 bases in between. CDR3 protein: CASSLGGLGEQYF. The CDR3 DNA is TGTGCCAGCAGCTTGGGGGGGCTGGGAGAGCAGTACTTC. The full variable domain, rest sourced from reference TRBV11-2 and TRBJ2-7, is EAGVAQSPRYKIIEKRQSVAFWCNPISGHATLYWYQQILGQGPKLLIQFQNNGVVDDSQLPKDRFSAERLKGVDSTLKIQPAKLEDSAVYLCASSLGGLGEQYFGPGTRLTVT.

Only one count was recorded for this clone. The CDR3 region is CASSYSRGSNQPQHF. The CDR3 nucleotides read TGTGCCAGCAGTTACTCTAGAGGGAGCAATCAGCCCCAGCATTTT. The chain couples TRBV6-5 to TRBJ1-5; D ambiguous. The CDR3 extends over 15 amino acids. Germline values: CDR1 MNHEY, CDR2 SVGAGI. V lost 0 bases, J lost 1 base, and 7 bases lay in between.

This clone turned up a few times. The chain couples TRBV7-2 to TRBJ1-1, with 10 bases that match TRBD1. This CDR3 region has 17 residues. Germline V gives CDR1 SGHTA, CDR2 FQGNSA. Germline trimming cut 4 bases from V and 1 base from J; bases unmatched to any gene: 9. The CDR3 DNA reads TGTGCCAGCAGCTCAATACGACAGGGGGCTTGGAACACTGAAGCTTTCTTT. Translated, it gives CASSSIRQGAWNTEAFF.

This rearrangement joins TRBV7-9 to TRBJ2-5; tentatively, D is TRBD1 (5 bases). Germline V gene data show CDR1 as SEHNR and CDR2 as FQNEAQ (reference sequence). This CDR3 is 14 amino acids long. V lost 1 base and J 1 base, leaving 7 bases between the germline ends. CDR3 sequence: CASSLEQAQETQYF. The CDR3 bases are TGTGCCAGCAGCTTAGAACAGGCCCAAGAGACCCAGTACTTC.

The V call is TRBV19, the J call TRBJ2-1; D is ambiguous. V shed 4 bases and J shed 7 bases, with 5 bases lying between them. CDR3 size: 11 residues. In germline, CDR1 is LNHDA, CDR2 SQIVND (reference sequence). The CDR3 nucleotides read TGTGCCAGTAGTACGAGAAATGAGCAGTTCTTC. Its translation: CASSTRNEQFF. The full variable domain, its missing parts supplied by reference TRBV19 and TRBJ2-1, is DGGITQSPKYLFRKEGQNVTLSCEQNLNHDAMYWYRQDPGQGLRLIYYSQIVNDFQKGDIAEGYSVSREKKESFPLTVTSAQKNPTAFYLCASSTRNEQFFGPGTRLTVL.

The chain is built from TRBV12-3 or TRBV12-4 and TRBJ2-1; weak D call: TRBD2 (6 bases). This CDR3 region has 12 residues. V lost 8 bases, J lost 9 bases, and 14 bases lay in between. As DNA, the CDR3 is TGTGCCAGCTGGGCCGGGGGAGGTGAGCAGTTCTTC. Translation: CASWAGGGEQFF.

The chain joins TRBV6-2 or TRBV6-3 to TRBJ2-5; no definite D call. Germline CDR1 MNHEY, CDR2 SVGEGT. The V end was cut by 3 bases, the J end by 0 bases, with 8 bases between. This CDR3 has 14 amino acids. The CDR3 DNA sequence: TGTGCCAGCAGTTATAGATCGCACCAAGAGACCCAGTACTTC. Translated, it gives CASSYRSHQETQYF.

This rearrangement joins TRBV4-2 to TRBJ2-7; perhaps TRBD2 as D (6 bases). The germline CDR1 and CDR2 sequences are LGHNA and YNFKEQ. Trimming pared 0 bases from V and 3 bases from J, leaving 12 bases between. The CDR3 sequence is 15 residues long. The CDR3 loop is CASSQDWRGNYEQYF. The CDR3 nucleotides are TGTGCCAGCAGCCAAGACTGGCGGGGAAACTACGAGCAGTACTTC.

This chain links TRBV7-8 with TRBJ2-5; the match to TRBD1 covers 8 bases. Germline V lookup: CDR1 SGHVS, CDR2 FQNEAQ. J gave up 4 bases and V 4 bases, and 14 bases lay outside the gene matches. The CDR3 loop spans 17 amino acids. The CDR3 loop reads CASSSLYSTGARETQYF. The CDR3 nucleotides are TGTGCCAGCAGCTCACTTTATTCGACAGGGGCGCGAGAGACCCAGTACTTC.